These 18 T cell receptor beta chains originate from one sample sequenced in a study of T-cell memory formation after mild COVID-19. TCRdb analysed the 5' RACE reads with MiXCR anew, one entry per CDR3 protein. Of about 430,000 distinct CDR3 sequences in the sample, 15% to 20% were seen once. The sample consisted of PBMCs or a T cell subset sorted from them (not recorded which). These receptors originate from a man younger than 30 who had mild COVID-19 (a few samples of this study predate the infection). Cell type and time point are not known.

The CDR3 DNA follows: TGTGCCAGCAGTTTCCCCCTGGGGGGGGGGGAAAACATTCAGTACTTC. Protein product: CASSFPLGGGENIQYF. This chain links TRBV28 with TRBJ2-4, with 7 bases matching TRBD2. Germline loops: CDR1 MDHEN, CDR2 SYDVKM. With 3 bases clipped from V and 5 bases from J, the junction kept 10 bases outside the gene matches. The CDR3 length is 16 residues.

This sequence joins TRBV10-3 and TRBJ1-2; D gene unclear. Germline CDR1 is ENHRY and CDR2 is SYGVKD. With 3 bases removed from V and 4 bases from J, the gap between germline ends came to 21 bases. The CDR3 spans 17 residues. The CDR3 reads CAISDPRGILDPYGYTF. The DNA for the CDR3 is TGTGCCATCAGTGATCCCCGAGGGATTTTGGACCCCTATGGCTACACCTTC.

This clonotype was seen ten or more times. The chain joins TRBV7-2 to TRBJ2-5; TRBD1 aligns across 8 bases. The germline V gene encodes CDR1 SGHTA and CDR2 FQGNSA. The J segment lost 5 bases and the V segment lost 5 bases, leaving 1 base of the junction unmatched. The CDR3 runs to 12 residues. DNA of the CDR3: TGTGCCAGCAGCCGGACAGGGGAGACCCAGTACTTC. Translated: CASSRTGETQYF. Combining the CDR3 with reference TRBV7-2 and TRBJ2-5 gives the whole variable domain GAGVSQSPSNKVTEKGKDVELRCDPISGHTALYWYRQSLGQGLEFLIYFQGNSAPDKSGLPSDRFSAERTGGSVSTLTIQRTQQEDSAVYLCASSRTGETQYFGPGTRLLVL.

In its sample, this clonotype was seen a few times. This chain joins TRBV12-3 or TRBV12-4 and TRBJ2-3; D gene ambiguous. CDR3 length: 11 amino acids. The V and J ends lost 7 bases and 5 bases respectively, with 7 bases between them. The CDR3 DNA reads TGTGCCAGCACTATAGGAGATACGCAGTATTTT. Protein product: CASTIGDTQYF.

The CDR3 DNA sequence: TGCGCCAGCAGCCTCCGAGGGGGGGCTTCCTACAATGAGCAGTTCTTC. Translating gives CASSLRGGASYNEQFF. The chain recombines TRBV4-1 with TRBJ2-1, with TRBD2 as a possible D gene (7 bases). CDR3 size: 16 residues. Germline V lookup: CDR1 MGHRA, CDR2 YSYEKL. Deletions cut 4 bases from V and 1 base from J, with 14 bases between.

The V gene is TRBV7-6, the J gene TRBJ2-1; 7 nucleotides align to TRBD1. The CDR3 has 14 residues. Germline CDR1 SGHVS, CDR2 FNYEAQ. Germline trimming cut 5 bases from V and 4 bases from J; bases unmatched to any gene: 5. Here the CDR3 reads CASSTGTAYNEQFF. The CDR3 coding sequence is TGTGCCAGCAGCACCGGGACAGCGTACAATGAGCAGTTCTTC.

In its sample, this clonotype was seen many times. The chain joins TRBV5-1 to TRBJ1-6; 7 nucleotides match TRBD1. Unmatched junction bases numbered 0, after V lost 0 bases and J lost 6 bases. CDR1 is SGHRS and CDR2 is YFSETQ in the germline V gene. The CDR3 runs 14 residues. The DNA for the CDR3 is TGCGCCAGCAGCTTGGGACAGGGTAATTCACCCCTCCACTTT. This codes for CASSLGQGNSPLHF.

This clonotype was seen only a few times. The genes are TRBV4-2 and TRBJ1-5; a weak D match, TRBD1 (5 bases). CDR3 length equals 14 residues. CDR1 and CDR2 from the germline V gene are LGHNA and YNFKEQ. The V end lost 4 bases, the J end lost 6 bases, and 13 bases lay between the germline ends. CDR3 protein: CASSPTGGVQPQHF. The CDR3 DNA sequence: TGTGCCAGCAGCCCCACCGGGGGGGTTCAGCCCCAGCATTTT.

This clonotype turned up a few times. The chain's CDR3 is CASNRGPNTGELFF. The CDR3 DNA reads as TGTGCCAGCAACAGGGGGCCCAACACCGGGGAGCTGTTTTTT. The chain is built from TRBV11-2 and TRBJ2-2; 9 bases match TRBD1. Unmatched junction bases numbered 2, after V lost 7 bases and J lost 2 bases. Germline CDR1 and CDR2: SGHAT and FQNNGV. CDR3 length: 14 amino acids.

This chain uses TRBV5-1 with TRBJ2-5, with a possible D match to TRBD2 (7 bases). Trimming cost V 3 bases and J 3 bases, with 12 bases left between them. Germline CDR1 is SGHRS and CDR2 is YFSETQ. This CDR3 has 14 residues. This CDR3 reads CASSWGGGKETQYF. The CDR3 DNA is TGCGCCAGCAGCTGGGGGGGCGGTAAAGAGACCCAGTACTTC. The whole variable domain, remainder taken from reference TRBV5-1 and TRBJ2-5, is KAGVTQTPRYLIKTRGQQVTLSCSPISGHRSVSWYQQTPGQGLQFLFEYFSETQRNKGNFPGRFSGRQFSNSRSEMNVSTLELGDSALYLCASSWGGGKETQYFGPGTRLLVL.

The J gene is TRBJ1-4, the V gene TRBV10-3; perhaps TRBD1 as D (5 bases). The CDR3 has 12 residues. The germline CDR1 and CDR2 sequences are ENHRY and SYGVKD. V lost 4 bases and J 12 bases, leaving 12 bases between the germline ends. CDR3 region: CAISGEGRELFF. The CDR3 DNA follows: TGTGCCATCAGTGGGGAGGGCAGGGAACTGTTTTTT.

This clonotype was seen a handful of times. An end of the junction does not agree with germline; a read error may underlie this. The chain carries TRBV4-1 and TRBJ1-4; possible D gene TRBD1, 5 bases. Germline V lookup: CDR1 MGHRA, CDR2 YSYEKL. The CDR3 runs 17 residues. CDR3 bases: TGCGCCAGCAGCCAAGTTGCCACGGGGCAGGAGAATGAGAAACTGTTTTTT. Protein: CASSQVATGQENEKLFF.

This clonotype turned up a few times. The rearrangement links TRBV10-3 to TRBJ2-1; TRBD1 is a possible D gene (5 bases). Trimming removed 5 bases at V and 5 bases at J, with 13 bases between. This CDR3 comprises 14 residues. Germline CDR1 and CDR2: ENHRY and SYGVKD. CDR3 DNA sequence: TGTGCCATCAGTCTTACAGGTGGCCACAATGAGCAGTTCTTC. This encodes CAISLTGGHNEQFF.

In its sample, this clonotype was seen many times. The chain links TRBV7-8 to TRBJ2-1; the D is unclear. V was clipped by 3 bases and J by 0 bases, with 9 bases between them. CDR3 length: 15 residues. Germline assignment: CDR1 SGHVS and CDR2 FQNEAQ. The CDR3 coding sequence is TGTGCCAGCAGCTTTGGGTCCAGCTCCTACAATGAGCAGTTCTTC. Translated: CASSFGSSSYNEQFF.

The V and J genes are TRBV7-9 and TRBJ2-2, with 9 bases lining up with TRBD1. J was trimmed by 6 bases and V by 6 bases; bases with no gene match: 14. The CDR3 has 17 residues. Per germline, CDR1 SEHNR and CDR2 FQNEAQ (reference sequence). The CDR3 loop is CASSPNRGQGFAGELFF. The CDR3 DNA sequence: TGTGCCAGCAGTCCGAATCGGGGACAGGGTTTCGCCGGGGAGCTGTTTTTT.

This clonotype was found a few times. This CDR3 is CASSWGMLDEQFF. The CDR3 DNA follows: TGTGCCAGCAGCTGGGGGATGTTGGATGAGCAGTTCTTC. The genes are TRBV7-9 and TRBJ2-1; the D call may be TRBD1 or TRBD2 (5 bases each). The CDR3 has 13 residues. V gave up 4 bases and J gave up 8 bases, with 12 bases separating them. Per the germline V gene, CDR1 is SEHNR and CDR2 is FQNEAQ (reference sequence).

There are many counts of this clonotype. As DNA, the CDR3 is TGTGCCAGCAGCTTGGCCGGGACAGGGACCCCCAATGAGCAGTTCTTC. Its protein is CASSLAGTGTPNEQFF. This sequence joins TRBV7-6 and TRBJ2-1, with 9 bases fitting TRBD1. The CDR3 extends over 16 amino acids. CDR1 is SGHVS, CDR2 FNYEAQ, per germline. Unmatched junction bases numbered 9, after V lost 3 bases and J lost 6 bases.

The table lists this clonotype with a few counts. The chain combines TRBV5-1 with TRBJ1-1; D is undetermined. Germline V lookup: CDR1 SGHRS, CDR2 YFSETQ. The CDR3 consists of 14 residues. Trimming cost V 2 bases and J 1 base, with 9 bases left between them. CDR3 in DNA: TGCGCCAGCAGCTTAAGCCGAACGAACACTGAAGCTTTCTTT. Amino acids: CASSLSRTNTEAFF.